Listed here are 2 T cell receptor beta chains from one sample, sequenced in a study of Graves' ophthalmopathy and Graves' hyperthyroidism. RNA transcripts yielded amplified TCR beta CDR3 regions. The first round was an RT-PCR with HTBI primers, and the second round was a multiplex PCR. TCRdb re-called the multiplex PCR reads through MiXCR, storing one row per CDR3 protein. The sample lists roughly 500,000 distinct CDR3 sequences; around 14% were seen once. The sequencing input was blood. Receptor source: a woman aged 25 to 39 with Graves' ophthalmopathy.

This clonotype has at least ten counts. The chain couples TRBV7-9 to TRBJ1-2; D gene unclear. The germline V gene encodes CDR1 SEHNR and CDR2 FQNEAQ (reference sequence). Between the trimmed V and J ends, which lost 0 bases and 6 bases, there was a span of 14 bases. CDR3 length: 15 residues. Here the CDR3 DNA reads TGTGCCAGCAGCTTAGCGGAATGGAAGAAGGATGGCTACACCTTC. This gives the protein CASSLAEWKKDGYTF.

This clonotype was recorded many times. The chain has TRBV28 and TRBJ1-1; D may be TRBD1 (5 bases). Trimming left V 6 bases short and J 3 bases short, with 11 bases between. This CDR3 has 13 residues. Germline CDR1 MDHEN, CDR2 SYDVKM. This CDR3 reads CASSPTAYTEAFF. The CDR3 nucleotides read TGTGCCAGCAGCCCGACAGCTTACACTGAAGCTTTCTTT.